This TCR beta chain appears in the sequencing data of a study of T-cell reconstitution after alpha-beta-depleted transplantation in children. Library preparation (for TCRbeta) was performed with unique molecular identifiers. TCRdb reanalysed the PCR reads using MiXCR and keeps one entry per CDR3 protein. The sample lists 550,000 to 600,000 distinct CDR3 sequences; under 30% were seen once. Germline CDR1 DFQATT, CDR2 SNEGSKA (reference sequence). The CDR3 runs 13 residues. Deletions cut 0 bases from V and 7 bases from J, with 12 bases between. Of note for this clonotype: What it binds is unknown.

Points from the study as a whole: After one year, T-cell counts and TCRbeta diversity mostly came from new T cells. Several hundred rapidly expanded clones from non-depleted graft cells reportedly supplied alpha-beta T cells about two months post-transplant.

The chain combines TRBV20-1 with TRBJ1-1; no definite D call. This material consisted of PBMCs, mostly from graft donor cells, taken 360 days after TCRalphabeta/CD19-depleted stem cell transplant. This clonotype originated in a boy in the first two years of life who had a stem cell transplant for acute myeloid leukemia, so the T cells may come from the graft donor. This CDR3 reads CSARDLDLSEAFF. The CDR3 DNA sequence: TGCAGTGCTAGAGATCTAGACCTTAGTGAAGCTTTCTTT.